This TCR beta chain is drawn from a study of CD8 T cells in ankylosing spondylitis. Findings and caveats of the study: In ankylosing spondylitis blood, a motif of roughly eight highly homologous TCR beta variants appeared characteristic.

CDR1 and CDR2 (germline): KGHSH, LQKENI. With 3 bases clipped from V and 1 base from J, the junction kept 3 bases outside the gene matches. CDR3 length equals 15 residues. In regard to this clonotype: Its antigen is unidentified.

TCRdb re-called the 5' RACE reads through MiXCR, storing one row per CDR3 protein. The data show over 450,000 distinct CDR3 sequences, with roughly 13% seen just once and about 6.5% held by the top ten. Sample: blood, either unsorted or a sorted T cell fraction (not recorded which). The chain uses TRBV18 and TRBJ1-1, with TRBD1 matching over 9 bases. The clonotype originates from a male donor with ankylosing spondylitis. The CDR3 spells CASSPLQGANTEAFF. The CDR3 DNA follows: TGTGCCAGCTCACCTCTACAGGGGGCGAACACTGAAGCTTTCTTT.